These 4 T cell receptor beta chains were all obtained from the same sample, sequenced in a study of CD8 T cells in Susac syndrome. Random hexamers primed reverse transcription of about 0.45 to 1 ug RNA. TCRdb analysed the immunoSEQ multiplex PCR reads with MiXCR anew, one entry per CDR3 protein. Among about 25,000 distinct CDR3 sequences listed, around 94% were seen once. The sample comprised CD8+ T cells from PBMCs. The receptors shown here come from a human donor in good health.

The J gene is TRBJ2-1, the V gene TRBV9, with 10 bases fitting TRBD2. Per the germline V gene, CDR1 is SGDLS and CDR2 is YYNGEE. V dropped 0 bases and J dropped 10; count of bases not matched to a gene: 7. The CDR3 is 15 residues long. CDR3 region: CASSVGSGGAGEQFF. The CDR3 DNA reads TGTGCCAGCAGCGTAGGAAGCGGGGGGGCGGGGGAGCAGTTCTTC.

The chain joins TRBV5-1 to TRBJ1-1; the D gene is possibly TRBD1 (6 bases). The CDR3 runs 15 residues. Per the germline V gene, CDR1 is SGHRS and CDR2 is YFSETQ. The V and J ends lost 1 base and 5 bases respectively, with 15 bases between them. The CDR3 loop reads CASSLNEGGWTEAFF. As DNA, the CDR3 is TGCGCCAGCAGCTTGAACGAGGGGGGCTGGACTGAAGCTTTCTTT.

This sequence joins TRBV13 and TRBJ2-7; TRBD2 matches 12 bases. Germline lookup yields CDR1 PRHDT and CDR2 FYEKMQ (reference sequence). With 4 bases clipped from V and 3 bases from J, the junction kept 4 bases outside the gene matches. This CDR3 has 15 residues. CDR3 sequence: CASSSRLAGVYEQYF. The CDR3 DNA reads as TGTGCCAGCAGCTCTCGACTAGCGGGGGTCTACGAGCAGTACTTC.

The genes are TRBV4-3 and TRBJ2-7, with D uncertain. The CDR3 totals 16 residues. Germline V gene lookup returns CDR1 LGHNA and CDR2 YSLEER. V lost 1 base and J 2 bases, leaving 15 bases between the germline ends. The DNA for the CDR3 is TGCGCCAGCAGCCAAGGTCGCACAGCTACGACCTACGAGCAGTACTTC. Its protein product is CASSQGRTATTYEQYF.